The TCR beta chain described here comes from a study of T cell responses to AZD1222 COVID-19 vaccine. Trimming left V 5 bases short and J 2 bases short, with 10 bases between. The CDR3 length is 13 residues. Germline V lookup: CDR1 SGHAT, CDR2 FQNNGV. About this clone itself: Antigen: not known.

Study conclusions and caveats: In all cases, repertoires were sampled only after the peak T cell response. Just 5 to 7 AZD1222 recipients were seropositive at baseline.

Some clones are missing from TCRdb's copy, which holds only in-frame ones; the method was immunoSEQ multiplex PCR. The sample records 100,000 to 150,000 clones, 87% being singletons. V usage is TRBV11-2 and J usage is TRBJ2-7, with D hard to call. Sequences were derived from peripheral blood, sampled on day 0 of AZD1222 vaccination. The receptor was isolated from an adult in good health. For the CDR3, the DNA is TGTGCCAGCAGCCCCGAGAAGGCCTACGAGCAGTACTTC. Protein sequence: CASSPEKAYEQYF.